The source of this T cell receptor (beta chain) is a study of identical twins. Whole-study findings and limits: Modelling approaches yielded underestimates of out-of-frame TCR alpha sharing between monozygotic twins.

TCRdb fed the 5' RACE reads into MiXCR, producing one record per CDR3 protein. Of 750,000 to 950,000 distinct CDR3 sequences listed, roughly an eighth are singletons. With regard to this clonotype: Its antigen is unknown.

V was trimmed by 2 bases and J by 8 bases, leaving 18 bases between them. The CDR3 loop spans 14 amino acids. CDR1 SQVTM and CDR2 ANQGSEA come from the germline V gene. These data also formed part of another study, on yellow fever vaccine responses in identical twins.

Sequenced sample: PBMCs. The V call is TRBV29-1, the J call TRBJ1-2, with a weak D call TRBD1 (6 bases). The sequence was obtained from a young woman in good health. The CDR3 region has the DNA TGCAGCGTTGAATTCGGCAGGGGTAGTGGGGGCTACACCTTC. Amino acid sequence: CSVEFGRGSGGYTF.